This TCR beta chain was identified in a study of T-cell reconstitution after alpha-beta-depleted transplantation in children. Study-wide results and limits: TCRbeta diversity was high at day 60 in some patients (a result of surviving recipient T cells and thymic progenitors). In patients about two months after transplant, alpha-beta T cells reportedly arose from several hundred expanded graft clones. When one year had passed after transplant, most T-cell counts and diversity came from newly produced T cells.

The sample holds a few counts of this clonotype. The antigen remains unidentified. Trimming removed 2 bases from V and 0 bases from J, with 11 bases in between. This CDR3 comprises 15 residues. In germline, CDR1 is SQVTM, CDR2 ANQGSEA. The TCRbeta library was prepared with unique molecular identifiers. TCRdb fed the PCR reads into MiXCR, producing one record per CDR3 protein. The table records some 120,000 distinct CDR3 sequences, more than 20% of them present only once. The sample consisted of PBMCs, mostly from graft donor cells, taken 180 days after TCRalphabeta/CD19-depleted stem cell transplant. This chain joins TRBV29-1 and TRBJ2-1; D possibly corresponds to TRBD2 (6 bases). The clonotype originates from a male patient between 2 and 10 years old who had a stem cell transplant for chronic granulomatous disease, so the T cells may come from the graft donor. The DNA of the CDR3 is TGCAGCGTTGAAATTATCGGGAGCTCCTACAATGAGCAGTTCTTC. Amino acid sequence: CSVEIIGSSYNEQFF.